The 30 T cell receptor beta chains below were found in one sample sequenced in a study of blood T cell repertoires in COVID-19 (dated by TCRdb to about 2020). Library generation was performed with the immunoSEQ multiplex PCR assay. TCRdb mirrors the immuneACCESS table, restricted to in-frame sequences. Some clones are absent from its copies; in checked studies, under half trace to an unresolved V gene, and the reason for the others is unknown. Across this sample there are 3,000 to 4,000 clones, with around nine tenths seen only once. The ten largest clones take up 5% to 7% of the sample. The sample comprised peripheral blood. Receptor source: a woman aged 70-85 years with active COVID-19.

This CDR3 is CASSLGAHETQYF. The CDR3 DNA is TGTGCCAGCAGCCTGGGGGCCCACGAGACCCAGTACTTC. This chain uses TRBV5-4 with TRBJ2-5, with D tentatively TRBD1 (6 bases). V lost 4 bases, J lost 5 bases, and 12 bases lay in between. The length of the CDR3 is 13 residues. The germline gives CDR1 SGHNT, CDR2 YYREEE (reference sequence).

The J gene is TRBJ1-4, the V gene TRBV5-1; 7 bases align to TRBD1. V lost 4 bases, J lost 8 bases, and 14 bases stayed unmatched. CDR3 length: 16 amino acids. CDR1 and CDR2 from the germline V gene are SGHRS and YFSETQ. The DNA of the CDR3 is TGCGCCAGCAGCCTACAACCCACAGGGGCGGAAGAAAAACTGTTTTTT. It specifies CASSLQPTGAEEKLFF.

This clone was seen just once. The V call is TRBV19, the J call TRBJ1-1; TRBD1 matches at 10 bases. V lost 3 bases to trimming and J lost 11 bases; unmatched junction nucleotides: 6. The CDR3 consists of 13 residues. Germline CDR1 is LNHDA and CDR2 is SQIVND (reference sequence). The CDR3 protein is CASSMTGGLQAFF. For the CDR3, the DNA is TGTGCCAGTAGTATGACAGGGGGCCTGCAGGCTTTCTTT.

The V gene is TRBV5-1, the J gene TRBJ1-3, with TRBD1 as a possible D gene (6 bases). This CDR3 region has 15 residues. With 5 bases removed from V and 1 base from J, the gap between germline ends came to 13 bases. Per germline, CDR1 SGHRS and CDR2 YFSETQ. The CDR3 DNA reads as TGCGCCAGCAGGCAAACAGGGAATTCTGGAAACACCATATATTTT. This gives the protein CASRQTGNSGNTIYF.

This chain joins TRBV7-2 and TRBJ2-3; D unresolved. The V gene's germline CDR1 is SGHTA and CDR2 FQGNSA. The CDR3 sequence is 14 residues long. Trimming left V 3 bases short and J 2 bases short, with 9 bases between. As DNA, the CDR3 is TGTGCCAGCAGCTTGGTCTATACCACAGATACGCAGTATTTT. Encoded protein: CASSLVYTTDTQYF.

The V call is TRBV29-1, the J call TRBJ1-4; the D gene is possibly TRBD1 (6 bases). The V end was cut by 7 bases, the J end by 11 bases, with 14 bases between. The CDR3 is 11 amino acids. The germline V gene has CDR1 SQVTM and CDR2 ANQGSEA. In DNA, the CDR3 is TGCAGCGGTAATTTTCAGGGGAAACTGTTTTTT. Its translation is CSGNFQGKLFF. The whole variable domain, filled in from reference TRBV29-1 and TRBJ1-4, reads SAVISQKPSRDICQRGTSLTIQCQVDSQVTMMFWYRQQPGQSLTLIATANQGSEATYESGFVIDKFPISRPNLTFSTLTVSNMSPEDSSIYLCSGNFQGKLFFGSGTQLSVL.

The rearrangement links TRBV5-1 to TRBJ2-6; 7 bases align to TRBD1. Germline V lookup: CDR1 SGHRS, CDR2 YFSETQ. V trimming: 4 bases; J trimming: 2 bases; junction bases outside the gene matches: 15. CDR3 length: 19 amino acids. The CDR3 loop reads CASSPDVGQASPGANVLTF. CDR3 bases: TGCGCCAGCAGCCCAGACGTCGGACAGGCAAGTCCTGGGGCCAACGTCCTGACTTTC.

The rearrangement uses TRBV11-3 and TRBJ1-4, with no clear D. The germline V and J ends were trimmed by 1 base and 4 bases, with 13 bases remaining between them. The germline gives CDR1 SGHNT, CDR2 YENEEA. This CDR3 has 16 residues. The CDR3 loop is CASSLGTGKFNEKLFF. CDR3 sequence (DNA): TGTGCCAGCAGCTTAGGGACGGGAAAGTTTAATGAAAAACTGTTTTTT.

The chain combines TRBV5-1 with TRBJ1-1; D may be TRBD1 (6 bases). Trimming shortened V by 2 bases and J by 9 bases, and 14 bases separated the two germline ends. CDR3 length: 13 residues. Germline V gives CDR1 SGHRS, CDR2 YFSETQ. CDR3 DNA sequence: TGCGCCAGCAGCTTCCCGGACAGCCTACAAGCTTTCTTT. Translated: CASSFPDSLQAFF.

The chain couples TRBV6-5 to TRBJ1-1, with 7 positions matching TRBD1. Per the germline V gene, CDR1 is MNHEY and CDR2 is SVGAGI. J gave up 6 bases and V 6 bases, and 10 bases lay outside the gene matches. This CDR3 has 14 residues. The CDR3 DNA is TGTGCCAGCAGCCATAGAGACAGGGCTGCTGAAGCTTTCTTT. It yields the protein CASSHRDRAAEAFF.

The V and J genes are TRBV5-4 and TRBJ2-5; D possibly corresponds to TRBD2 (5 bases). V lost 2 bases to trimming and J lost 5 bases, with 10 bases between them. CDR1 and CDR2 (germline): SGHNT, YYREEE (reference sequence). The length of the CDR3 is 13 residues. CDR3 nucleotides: TGTGCCAGCAGCTTAGGGAGAGGGGAGACCCAGTACTTC. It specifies CASSLGRGETQYF.

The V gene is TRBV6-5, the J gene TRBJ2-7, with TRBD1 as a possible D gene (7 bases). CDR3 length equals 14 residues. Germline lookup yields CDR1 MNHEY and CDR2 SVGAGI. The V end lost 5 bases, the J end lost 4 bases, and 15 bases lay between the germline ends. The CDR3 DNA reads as TGTGCCAGCAGTCCAGGGACAGCGGGTTACGAGCAGTACTTC. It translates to CASSPGTAGYEQYF.

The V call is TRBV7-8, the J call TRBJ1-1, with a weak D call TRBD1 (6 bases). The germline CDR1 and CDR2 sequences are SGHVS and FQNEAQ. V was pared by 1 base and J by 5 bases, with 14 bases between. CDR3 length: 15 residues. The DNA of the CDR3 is TGTGCCAGCAGCTTAGTCGGGGGGCAGGGAACTGAAGCTTTCTTT. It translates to CASSLVGGQGTEAFF. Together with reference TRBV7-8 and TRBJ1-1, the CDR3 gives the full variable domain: GAGVSQSPRYKVAKRGQDVALRCDPISGHVSLFWYQQALGQGPEFLTYFQNEAQLDKSGLPSDRFFAERPEGSVSTLKIQRTQQEDSAVYLCASSLVGGQGTEAFFGQGTRLTVV.

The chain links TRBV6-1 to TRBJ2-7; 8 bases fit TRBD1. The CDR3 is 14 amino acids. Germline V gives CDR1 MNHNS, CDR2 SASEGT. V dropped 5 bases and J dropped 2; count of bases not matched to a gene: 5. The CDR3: CASSPGDRPYEQYF. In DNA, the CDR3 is TGTGCCAGCAGTCCCGGGGACAGGCCCTACGAGCAGTACTTC.

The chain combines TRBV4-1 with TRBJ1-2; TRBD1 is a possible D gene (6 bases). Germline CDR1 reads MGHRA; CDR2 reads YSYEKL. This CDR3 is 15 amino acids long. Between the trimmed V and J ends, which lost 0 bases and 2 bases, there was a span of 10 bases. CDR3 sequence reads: CASSQDYTGNYGYTF. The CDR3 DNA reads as TGCGCCAGCAGCCAAGACTATACAGGGAACTATGGCTACACCTTC.

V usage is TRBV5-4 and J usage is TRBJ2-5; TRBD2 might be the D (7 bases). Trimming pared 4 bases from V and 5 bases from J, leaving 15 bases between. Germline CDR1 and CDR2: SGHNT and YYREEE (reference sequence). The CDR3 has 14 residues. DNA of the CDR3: TGTGCCAGCAGCCTAGGGGGGGGGATGGAGACCCAGTACTTC. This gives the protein CASSLGGGMETQYF. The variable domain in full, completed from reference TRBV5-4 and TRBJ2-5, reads ETGVTQSPTHLIKTRGQQVTLRCSSQSGHNTVSWYQQALGQGPQFIFQYYREEENGRGNFPPRFSGLQFPNYSSELNVNALELDDSALYLCASSLGGGMETQYFGPGTRLLVL.

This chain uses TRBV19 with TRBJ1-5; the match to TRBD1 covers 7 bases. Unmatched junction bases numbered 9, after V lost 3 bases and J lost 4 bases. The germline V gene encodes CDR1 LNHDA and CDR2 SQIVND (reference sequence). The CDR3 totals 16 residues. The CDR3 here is CASSIHGTVVNQPQHF. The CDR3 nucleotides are TGTGCCAGTAGTATTCACGGGACAGTAGTAAATCAGCCCCAGCATTTT.

The CDR3 loop reads CASSQERRGGPLKTQYF. DNA of the CDR3: TGCGCCAGCAGCCAAGAACGACGGGGGGGGCCTCTTAAGACCCAGTACTTC. The chain carries TRBV4-1 and TRBJ2-5; 8 bases align to TRBD2. Germline CDR1 MGHRA, CDR2 YSYEKL. The CDR3 is 17 residues long. The junction had 12 bases not matched to a gene; V was cut back by 0 bases and J by 6 bases.

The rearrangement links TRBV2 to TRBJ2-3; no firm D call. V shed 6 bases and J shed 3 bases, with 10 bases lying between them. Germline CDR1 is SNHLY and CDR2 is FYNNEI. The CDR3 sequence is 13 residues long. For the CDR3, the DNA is TGTGCCAGCAGCCTCCCCCTTACAGATACGCAGTATTTT. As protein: CASSLPLTDTQYF.

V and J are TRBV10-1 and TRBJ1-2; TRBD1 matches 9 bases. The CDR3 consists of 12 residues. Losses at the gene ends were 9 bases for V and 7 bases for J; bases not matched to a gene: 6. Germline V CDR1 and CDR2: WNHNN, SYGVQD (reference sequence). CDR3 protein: CASRTGVGGYTF. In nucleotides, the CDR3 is TGCGCCAGTCGGACAGGGGTCGGTGGCTACACCTTC.

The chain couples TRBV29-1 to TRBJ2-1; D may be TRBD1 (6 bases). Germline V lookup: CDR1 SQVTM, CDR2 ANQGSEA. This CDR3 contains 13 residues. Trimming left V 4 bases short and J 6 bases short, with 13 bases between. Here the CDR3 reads CSVGRGYPNEQFF. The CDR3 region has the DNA TGCAGCGTTGGCAGGGGTTATCCCAATGAGCAGTTCTTC.

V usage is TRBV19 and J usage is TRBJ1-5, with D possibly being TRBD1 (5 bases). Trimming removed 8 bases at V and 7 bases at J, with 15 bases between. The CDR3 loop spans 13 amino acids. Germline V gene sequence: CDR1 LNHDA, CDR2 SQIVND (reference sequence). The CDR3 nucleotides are TGTGCCAGTGAGACCGGGAGGGGACAGCCCCAGCATTTT. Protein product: CASETGRGQPQHF.

DNA of the CDR3: TGTGCCAGCCGGCCCGGGGTGGTTACTGAAGCTTTCTTT. It encodes CASRPGVVTEAFF. This chain connects TRBV12-3 or TRBV12-4 to TRBJ1-1; D is ambiguous. The CDR3 consists of 13 residues. V shed 8 bases and J shed 5 bases, with 15 bases lying between them.

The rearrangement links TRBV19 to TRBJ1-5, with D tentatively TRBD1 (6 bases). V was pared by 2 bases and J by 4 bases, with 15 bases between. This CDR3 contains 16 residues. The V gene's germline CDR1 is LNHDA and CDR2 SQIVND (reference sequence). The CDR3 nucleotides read TGTGCCAGTAGTATACCCGGACAGAACTATAATCAGCCCCAGCATTTT. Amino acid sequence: CASSIPGQNYNQPQHF.

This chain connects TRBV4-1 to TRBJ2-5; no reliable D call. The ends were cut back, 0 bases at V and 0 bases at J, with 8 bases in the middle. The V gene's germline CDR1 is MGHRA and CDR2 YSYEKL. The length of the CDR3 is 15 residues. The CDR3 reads CASSQDSRDQETQYF. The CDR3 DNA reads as TGCGCCAGCAGCCAAGATTCGCGCGACCAAGAGACCCAGTACTTC.

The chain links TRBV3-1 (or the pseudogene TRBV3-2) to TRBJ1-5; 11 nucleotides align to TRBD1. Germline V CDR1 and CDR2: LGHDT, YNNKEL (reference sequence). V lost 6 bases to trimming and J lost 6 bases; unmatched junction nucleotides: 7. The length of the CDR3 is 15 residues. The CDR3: CASSTGTGGGQPQHF. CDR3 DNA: TGTGCCAGCAGTACCGGGACAGGGGGAGGTCAGCCCCAGCATTTT.

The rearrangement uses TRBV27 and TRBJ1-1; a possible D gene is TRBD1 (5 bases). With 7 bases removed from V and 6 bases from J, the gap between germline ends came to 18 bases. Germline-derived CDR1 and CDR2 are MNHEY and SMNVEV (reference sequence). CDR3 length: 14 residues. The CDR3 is CASNKNQGQPEAFF. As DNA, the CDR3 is TGTGCCAGCAATAAAAATCAGGGTCAGCCTGAAGCTTTCTTT.

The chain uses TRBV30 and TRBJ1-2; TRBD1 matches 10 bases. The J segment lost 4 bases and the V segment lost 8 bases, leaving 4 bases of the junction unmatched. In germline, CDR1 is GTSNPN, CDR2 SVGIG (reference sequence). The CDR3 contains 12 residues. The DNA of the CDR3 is TGTGCCAGGGACAGGGGTTCCTATGGCTACACCTTC. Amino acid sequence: CARDRGSYGYTF.

In DNA, the CDR3 is TGTGCCAGCAGCGTCCGCGGGGCCTTGCAGTATTTT. Its translation is CASSVRGALQYF. J is TRBJ2-3 and V is TRBV7-2; D is perhaps TRBD2 (6 bases). Germline CDR1 is SGHTA and CDR2 is FQGNSA. V was cut by 5 bases and J by 11 bases, with 14 bases left in between. The CDR3 is made up of 12 amino acids.

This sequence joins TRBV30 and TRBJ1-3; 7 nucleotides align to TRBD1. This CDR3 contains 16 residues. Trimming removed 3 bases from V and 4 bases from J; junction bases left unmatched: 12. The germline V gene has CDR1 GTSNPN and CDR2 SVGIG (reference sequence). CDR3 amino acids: CAWSKPLGTAGNTIYF. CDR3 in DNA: TGTGCCTGGAGCAAGCCCTTAGGGACAGCCGGAAACACCATATATTTT.